This T cell receptor beta chain is drawn from a study of T cell repertoires in cytomegalovirus infection. In the study overall: CMV epitopes in the study were HLA-C-restricted (recently identified) and HLA-B-restricted (well studied). Both CMV infection and a matching HLA type were indicated by public TCR beta signatures.

V was pared by 1 base and J by 5 bases, with 14 bases between. The germline V gene has CDR1 SGHVS and CDR2 FQNEAQ. CDR3 length: 15 residues. On this clonotype itself: The antigen is unknown.

From the reads, TCRdb called clonotypes with MiXCR, one entry per CDR3 protein. The table records about 740,000 distinct CDR3 sequences, 33% of them present only once. Study findings and constraints: Summed frequency of public TCR beta families distinguished CMV carriers with the relevant HLA. The ex vivo response was dominated by HLA-C-restricted CMV-specific TCR beta clonotypes.

This sequence was found in a human donor in good health (CMV status not recorded). Some clones in this sample may be carry-over from other donors' samples. Here the sequenced sample was cultured PBMCs, taken from culture after CMV antigen stimulation. The rearrangement links TRBV7-8 to TRBJ1-1, with D perhaps TRBD1 (6 bases). CDR3 in amino acids: CASSLVWGARTEAFF. As DNA, the CDR3 is TGTGCCAGCAGCTTAGTGTGGGGGGCGAGGACTGAAGCTTTCTTT. Full variable domain (remainder filled in from reference TRBV7-8 and TRBJ1-1): GAGVSQSPRYKVAKRGQDVALRCDPISGHVSLFWYQQALGQGPEFLTYFQNEAQLDKSGLPSDRFFAERPEGSVSTLKIQRTQQEDSAVYLCASSLVWGARTEAFFGQGTRLTVV.